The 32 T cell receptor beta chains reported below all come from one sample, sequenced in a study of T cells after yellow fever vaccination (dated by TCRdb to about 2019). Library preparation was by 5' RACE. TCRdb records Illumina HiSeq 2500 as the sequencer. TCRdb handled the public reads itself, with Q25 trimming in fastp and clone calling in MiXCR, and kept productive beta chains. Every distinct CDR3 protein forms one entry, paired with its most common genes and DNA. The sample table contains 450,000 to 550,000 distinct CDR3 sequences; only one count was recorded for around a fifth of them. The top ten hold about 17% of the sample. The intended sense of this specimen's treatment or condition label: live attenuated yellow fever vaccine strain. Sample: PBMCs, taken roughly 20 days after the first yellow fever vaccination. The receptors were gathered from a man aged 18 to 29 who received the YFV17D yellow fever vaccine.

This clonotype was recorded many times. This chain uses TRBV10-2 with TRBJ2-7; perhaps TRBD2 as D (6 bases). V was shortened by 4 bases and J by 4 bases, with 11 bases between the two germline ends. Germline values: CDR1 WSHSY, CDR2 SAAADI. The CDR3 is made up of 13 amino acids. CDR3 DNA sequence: TGCGCCAGCAGTGGCGGGATCGCTTACGAGCAGTACGTC. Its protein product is CASSGGIAYEQYV.

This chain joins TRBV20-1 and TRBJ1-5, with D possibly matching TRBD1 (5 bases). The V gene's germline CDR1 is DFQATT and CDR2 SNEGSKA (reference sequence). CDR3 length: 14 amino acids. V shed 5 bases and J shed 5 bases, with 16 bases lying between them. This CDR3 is CSAPYTQGDQPQHF. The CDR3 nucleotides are TGCAGTGCTCCCTACACCCAAGGGGATCAGCCCCAGCATTTT.

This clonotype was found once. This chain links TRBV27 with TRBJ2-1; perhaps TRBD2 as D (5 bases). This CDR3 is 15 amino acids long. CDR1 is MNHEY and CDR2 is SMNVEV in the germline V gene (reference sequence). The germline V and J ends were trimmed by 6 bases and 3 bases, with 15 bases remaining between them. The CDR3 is CASSQAVAGYNEQFF. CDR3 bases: TGTGCCAGCAGCCAAGCGGTGGCGGGCTACAATGAGCAGTTCTTC.

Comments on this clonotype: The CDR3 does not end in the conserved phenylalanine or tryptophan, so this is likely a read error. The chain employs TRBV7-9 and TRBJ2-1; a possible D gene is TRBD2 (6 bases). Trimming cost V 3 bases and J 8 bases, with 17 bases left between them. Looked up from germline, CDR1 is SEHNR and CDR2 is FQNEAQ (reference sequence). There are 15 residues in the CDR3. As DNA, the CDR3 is TGTGCCAGCAGCTTGCGGGGCCGGGGCCTAGATGAGCAGTTCTTG. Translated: CASSLRGRGLDEQFL.

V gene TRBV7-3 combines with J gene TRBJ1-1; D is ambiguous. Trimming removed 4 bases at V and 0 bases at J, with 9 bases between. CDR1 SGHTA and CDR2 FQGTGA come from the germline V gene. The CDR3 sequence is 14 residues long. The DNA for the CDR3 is TGTGCCAGCAGCTCATATGGGATGAACACTGAAGCTTTCTTT. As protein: CASSSYGMNTEAFF.

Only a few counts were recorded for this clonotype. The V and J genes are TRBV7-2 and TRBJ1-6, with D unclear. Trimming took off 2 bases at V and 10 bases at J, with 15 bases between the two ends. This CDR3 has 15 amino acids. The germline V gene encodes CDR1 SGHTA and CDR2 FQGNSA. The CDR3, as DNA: TGTGCCAGCAGCTTAAATATAGGGCTCGGCTCACCCCTCCACTTT. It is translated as CASSLNIGLGSPLHF.

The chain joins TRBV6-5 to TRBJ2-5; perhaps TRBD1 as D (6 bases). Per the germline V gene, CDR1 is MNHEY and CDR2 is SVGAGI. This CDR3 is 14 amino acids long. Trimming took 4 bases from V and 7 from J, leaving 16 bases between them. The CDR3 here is CASSFRQAWGTQYF. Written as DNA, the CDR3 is TGTGCCAGCAGTTTTCGACAGGCTTGGGGGACCCAGTACTTC.

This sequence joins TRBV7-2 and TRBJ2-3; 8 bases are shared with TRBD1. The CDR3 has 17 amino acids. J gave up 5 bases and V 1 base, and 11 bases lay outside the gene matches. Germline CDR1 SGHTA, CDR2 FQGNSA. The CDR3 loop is CASSLVAQGAGKDTQYF. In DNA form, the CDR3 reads TGTGCCAGCAGCTTAGTAGCCCAGGGGGCAGGTAAAGATACGCAGTATTTT.

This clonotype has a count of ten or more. The CDR3 spells CATSRGNGLDTQYF. The CDR3 region has the DNA TGTGCCACCAGCAGAGGGAACGGGCTGGATACGCAGTATTTT. The V and J genes are TRBV15 and TRBJ2-3; D remains unclear. The CDR3 is 14 amino acids. Trimming stripped 1 base from V and 6 bases from J, with 11 bases between. Looked up from germline, CDR1 is LNHNV and CDR2 is YYDKDF (reference sequence).

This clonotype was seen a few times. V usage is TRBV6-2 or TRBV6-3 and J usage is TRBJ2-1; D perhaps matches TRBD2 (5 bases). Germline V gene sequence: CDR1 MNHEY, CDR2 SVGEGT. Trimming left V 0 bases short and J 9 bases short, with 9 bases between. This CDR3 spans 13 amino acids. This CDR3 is CASSYSTIGEQFF. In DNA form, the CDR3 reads TGTGCCAGCAGTTACTCGACTATCGGTGAGCAGTTCTTC.

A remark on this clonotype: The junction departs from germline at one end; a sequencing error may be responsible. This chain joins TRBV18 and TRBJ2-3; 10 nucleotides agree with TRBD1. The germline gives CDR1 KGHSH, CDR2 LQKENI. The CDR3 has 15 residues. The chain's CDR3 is CASSSRQGATETQYF. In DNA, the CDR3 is TGTGCCAGCTCCTCTCGACAGGGGGCAACAGAAACGCAGTATTTT.

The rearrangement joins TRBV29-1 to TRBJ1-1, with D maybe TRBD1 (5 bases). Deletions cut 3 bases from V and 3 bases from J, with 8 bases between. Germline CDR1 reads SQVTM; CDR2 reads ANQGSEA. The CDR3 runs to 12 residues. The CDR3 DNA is TGCAGCGTTGACCCGGGGCACACTGAAGCTTTCTTT. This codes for CSVDPGHTEAFF.

CDR3 amino acids: CASRGRGNSPLHF. The CDR3 bases are TGCGCCAGCAGGGGCCGGGGTAATTCACCCCTCCACTTT. The chain has TRBV5-1 and TRBJ1-6; D is ambiguous. The germline V and J ends were trimmed by 5 bases and 6 bases, with 9 bases remaining between them. CDR1 is SGHRS and CDR2 is YFSETQ in the germline V gene. CDR3 size: 13 residues.

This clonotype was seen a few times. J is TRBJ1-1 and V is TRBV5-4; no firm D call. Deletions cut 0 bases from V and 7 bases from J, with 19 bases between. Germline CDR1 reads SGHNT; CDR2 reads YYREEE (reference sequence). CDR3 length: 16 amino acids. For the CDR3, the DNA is TGTGCCAGCAGCTTGGTTGGCGACTTTTTAAACGGTGAAGCTTTCTTT. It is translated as CASSLVGDFLNGEAFF.

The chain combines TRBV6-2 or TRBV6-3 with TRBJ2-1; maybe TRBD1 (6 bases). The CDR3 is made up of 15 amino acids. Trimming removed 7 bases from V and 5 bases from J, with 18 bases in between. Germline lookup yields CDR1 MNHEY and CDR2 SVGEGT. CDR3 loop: CASTPVRQGNNEQFF. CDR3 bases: TGTGCCAGCACGCCGGTAAGGCAGGGGAACAATGAGCAGTTCTTC.

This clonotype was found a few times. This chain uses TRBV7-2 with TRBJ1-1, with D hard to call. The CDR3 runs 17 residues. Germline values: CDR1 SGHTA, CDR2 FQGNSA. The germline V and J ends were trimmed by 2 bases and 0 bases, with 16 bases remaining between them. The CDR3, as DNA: TGTGCCAGCAGCTTAAACAGCCCTAGACTAATGAACACTGAAGCTTTCTTT. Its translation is CASSLNSPRLMNTEAFF. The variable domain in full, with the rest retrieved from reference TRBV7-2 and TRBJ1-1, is GAGVSQSPSNKVTEKGKDVELRCDPISGHTALYWYRQSLGQGLEFLIYFQGNSAPDKSGLPSDRFSAERTGGSVSTLTIQRTQQEDSAVYLCASSLNSPRLMNTEAFFGQGTRLTVV.

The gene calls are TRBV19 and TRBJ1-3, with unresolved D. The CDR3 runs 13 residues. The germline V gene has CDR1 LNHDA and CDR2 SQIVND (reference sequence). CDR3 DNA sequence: TGTGGGGCCCGGGGTCAGGCCGGAAACACCATATATTTT. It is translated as CGARGQAGNTIYF.

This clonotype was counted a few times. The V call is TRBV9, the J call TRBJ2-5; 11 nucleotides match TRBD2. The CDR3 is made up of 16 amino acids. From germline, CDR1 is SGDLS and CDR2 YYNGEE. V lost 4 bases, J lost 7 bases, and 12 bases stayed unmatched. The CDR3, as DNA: TGTGCCAGCAGCCCGCAGCTGACTAGCGGGGTAGGGACCCAGTACTTC. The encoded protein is CASSPQLTSGVGTQYF.

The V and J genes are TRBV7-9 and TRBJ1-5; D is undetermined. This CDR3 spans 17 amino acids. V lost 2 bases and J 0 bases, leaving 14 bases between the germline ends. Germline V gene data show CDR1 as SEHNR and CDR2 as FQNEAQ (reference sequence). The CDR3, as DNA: TGTGCCAGCAGCTTATGGGCGGACTTCGATAGCAATCAGCCCCAGCATTTT. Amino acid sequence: CASSLWADFDSNQPQHF.

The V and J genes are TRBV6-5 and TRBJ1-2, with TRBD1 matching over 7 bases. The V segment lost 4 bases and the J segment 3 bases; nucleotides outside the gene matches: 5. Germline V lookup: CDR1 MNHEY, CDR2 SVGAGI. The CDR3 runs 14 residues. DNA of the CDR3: TGTGCCAGCAGTTCCCAAGACAGGGACTATGGCTACACCTTC. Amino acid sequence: CASSSQDRDYGYTF.

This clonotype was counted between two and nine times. CDR3 amino acids: CSAREAGNEQYF. The CDR3 DNA sequence: TGCAGTGCTAGAGAGGCAGGGAACGAGCAGTACTTC. J is TRBJ2-7 and V is TRBV20-1, with a tentative D call TRBD1 (5 bases). Trimming stripped 0 bases from V and 5 bases from J, with 8 bases between. CDR1 is DFQATT and CDR2 is SNEGSKA in the germline V gene (reference sequence). This CDR3 has 12 amino acids.

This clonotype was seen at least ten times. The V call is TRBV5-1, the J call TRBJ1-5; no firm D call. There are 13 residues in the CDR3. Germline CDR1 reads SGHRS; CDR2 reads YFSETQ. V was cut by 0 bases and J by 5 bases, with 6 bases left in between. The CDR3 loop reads CASSLEPDQPQHF. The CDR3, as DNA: TGCGCCAGCAGCTTGGAACCCGATCAGCCCCAGCATTTT.

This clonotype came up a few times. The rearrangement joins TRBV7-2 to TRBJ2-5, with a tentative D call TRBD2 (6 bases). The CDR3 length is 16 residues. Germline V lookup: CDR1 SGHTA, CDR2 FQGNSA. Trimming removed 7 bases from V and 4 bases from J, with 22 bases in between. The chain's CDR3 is CASTPVGGGLLETQYF. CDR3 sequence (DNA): TGTGCCAGCACCCCGGTGGGGGGTGGTTTGTTAGAGACCCAGTACTTC.

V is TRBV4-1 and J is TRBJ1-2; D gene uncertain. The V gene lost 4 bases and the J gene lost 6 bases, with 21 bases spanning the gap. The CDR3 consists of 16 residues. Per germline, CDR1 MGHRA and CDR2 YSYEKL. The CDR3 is CASSRQVGGGFDGYTF. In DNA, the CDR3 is TGCGCCAGCAGCCGCCAAGTTGGTGGAGGATTCGATGGCTACACCTTC.

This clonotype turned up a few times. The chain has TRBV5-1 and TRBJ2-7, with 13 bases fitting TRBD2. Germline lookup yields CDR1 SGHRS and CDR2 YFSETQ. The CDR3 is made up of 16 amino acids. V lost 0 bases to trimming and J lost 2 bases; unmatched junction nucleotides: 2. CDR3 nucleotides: TGCGCCAGCAGCTTGGAAGGGACTAGCGGGGCCTACGAGCAGTACGTC. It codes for CASSLEGTSGAYEQYV.

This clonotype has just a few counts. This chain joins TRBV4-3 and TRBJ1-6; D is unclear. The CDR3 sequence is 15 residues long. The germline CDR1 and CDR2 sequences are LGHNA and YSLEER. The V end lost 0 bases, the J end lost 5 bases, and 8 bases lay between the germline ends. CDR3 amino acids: CASSQDYRDNSPLHF. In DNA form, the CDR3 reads TGCGCCAGCAGCCAAGATTATAGAGATAATTCACCCCTCCACTTT.

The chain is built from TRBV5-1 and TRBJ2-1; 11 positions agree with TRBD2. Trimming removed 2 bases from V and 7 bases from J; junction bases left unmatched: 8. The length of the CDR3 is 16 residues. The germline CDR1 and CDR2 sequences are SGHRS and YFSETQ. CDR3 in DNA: TGCGCCAGCAGCTTCCTTAGCGGGGGGGCTTTAAATGAGCAGTTCTTC. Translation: CASSFLSGGALNEQFF.

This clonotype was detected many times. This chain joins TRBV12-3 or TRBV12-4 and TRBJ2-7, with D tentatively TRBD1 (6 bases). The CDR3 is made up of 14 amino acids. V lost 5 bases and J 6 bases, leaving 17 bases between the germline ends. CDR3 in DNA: TGTGCCAGCAGTACCTCTGGACAACAGGGCGAGCAGTACTTC. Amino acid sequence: CASSTSGQQGEQYF.

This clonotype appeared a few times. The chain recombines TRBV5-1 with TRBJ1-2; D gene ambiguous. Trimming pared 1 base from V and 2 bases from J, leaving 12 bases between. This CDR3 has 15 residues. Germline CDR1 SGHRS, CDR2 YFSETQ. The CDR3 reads CASSLFPEPNYGYTF. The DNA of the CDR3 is TGCGCCAGCAGCTTGTTTCCTGAACCAAACTATGGCTACACCTTC.

The chain's CDR3 is CASSFVRGLGPDTQYF. CDR3 coding DNA: TGTGCCAGCAGTTTCGTTCGGGGCCTGGGGCCAGATACGCAGTATTTT. The chain couples TRBV12-3 or TRBV12-4 to TRBJ2-3; possibly TRBD1 or TRBD2 for D (5 bases each). The CDR3 covers 16 residues. V shed 3 bases and J shed 4 bases, with 17 bases lying between them.

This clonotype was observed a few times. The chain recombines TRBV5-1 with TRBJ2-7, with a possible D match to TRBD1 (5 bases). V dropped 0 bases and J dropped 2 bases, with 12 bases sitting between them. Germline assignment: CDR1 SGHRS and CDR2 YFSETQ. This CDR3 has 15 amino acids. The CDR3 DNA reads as TGCGCCAGCAGCTTGGGGGTGGCAGGGACCTACGAGCAGTACGTC. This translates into CASSLGVAGTYEQYV.

CDR3 sequence reads: CASSLNAGLDTQYF. CDR3 nucleotide sequence: TGTGCCAGCAGCTTAAATGCGGGATTAGATACGCAGTATTTT. The chain combines TRBV7-3 with TRBJ2-3, with a possible D match to TRBD2 (6 bases). The ends were cut back, 1 base at V and 5 bases at J, with 10 bases in the middle. CDR3 length: 14 residues. Germline V CDR1 and CDR2: SGHTA, FQGTGA.